A selection of T cell receptor beta chains follows, all from one sample in a study of a mutant IDH1 vaccine in newly diagnosed glioma. This table comes from immunoSEQ multiplex PCR, and its TCRdb copy is limited to in-frame clones, with some not included. Of some 30,000 clones in the sample, approximately 88% were seen once. Their antigens remain unidentified. Specimen: PBMCs, collected from a glioma patient whose treatment included an IDH1 peptide vaccine. Every receptor here comes from a young man with glioma. The CDR3 runs from the conserved cysteine through the conserved F or W. The D gene is left open where the match is weak. A row's size may be missing; if present it is once, few, many or a size class.

clone size	V gene	J gene	D gene	CDR3 DNA	CDR3 protein
NA	TRBV7-9	TRBJ1-1	NA	TGTGCCAGCAGCCCCGACGGGGGGCCAACTGAAGCTTTCTTT	CASSPDGGPTEAFF
NA	TRBV7-8	TRBJ2-3	NA	TGTGCCAGCAGCTTAGAGGGTCTAGCAGGCGCAGATACGCAGTATTTT	CASSLEGLAGADTQYF
NA	TRBV19	TRBJ1-5	NA	TGTGCCAGTAGTAGCCAGGGGAAGGAGGCCCAGCATTTT	CASSSQGKEAQHF
once	TRBV2	TRBJ1-4	NA	TGTGCCAGCAGACAGGGAATTGCAACTAATGAAAAACTGTTTTTT	CASRQGIATNEKLFF
once	TRBV5-1	TRBJ1-1	NA	TGCGCCAGCAGCTGGGGGGCAGGTTTGAACACTGAAGCTTTCTTT	CASSWGAGLNTEAFF
NA	TRBV7-2	TRBJ2-3	TRBD1	TGTGCCAGCAGCTTGACAGGGACGACGTCAACAGATACGCAGTATTTT	CASSLTGTTSTDTQYF
NA	TRBV7-9	TRBJ2-1	NA	TGTGCCAGCAGCTTAAGTAGCGATGAGCAGTTCTTC	CASSLSSDEQFF
NA	TRBV7-2	TRBJ2-3	TRBD1	TGTGCCAGCAGCTTAGATCCGGGACAGACCACAGATACGCAGTATTTT	CASSLDPGQTTDTQYF
NA	TRBV18	TRBJ1-1	NA	TGTGCCAGCTCAGATATGGGGACTGAAGCTTTCTTT	CASSDMGTEAFF
NA	TRBV5-1	TRBJ1-2	TRBD1	TGCGCCAGCACCGCGGGGCAGGGGGTGAACTATGGCTACACCTTC	CASTAGQGVNYGYTF
NA	TRBV15	TRBJ1-2	NA	TGTGCCACCAGCCATTTTATTTCCGGACAGTATGGCTACACCTTC	CATSHFISGQYGYTF
NA	TRBV2	TRBJ1-1	NA	TGTGCCAGCAGTAACCGCCGGGACCATCGGAGGAACACTGAAGCTTTCTTT	CASSNRRDHRRNTEAFF
NA	TRBV30	TRBJ1-4	NA	TGTGCCTGGAGTGAGGGGGATGAAAAACTGTTTTTT	CAWSEGDEKLFF
NA	TRBV7-2	TRBJ1-6	NA	TGTGCCAGCAGCCCATCCCGTGGGTTAGATTCACCCCTCCACTTT	CASSPSRGLDSPLHF
NA	TRBV19	TRBJ2-7	TRBD1	TGTGCCAGTAGTACTCGGACAGGGGGTCTGAACGAGCAGTACTTC	CASSTRTGGLNEQYF
once	TRBV25-1	TRBJ2-7	TRBD1	TGTGCCAGCAGTGCGGGACAGGGGGCCTACGAGCAGTACTTC	CASSAGQGAYEQYF
NA	TRBV7-2	TRBJ2-2	TRBD1	TGTGCCAGCAGCTTATGGGACAGGAACACCGGGGAGCTGTTTTTT	CASSLWDRNTGELFF
NA	TRBV5-1	TRBJ1-3	TRBD1	TGCGCCAGCAGCATAAGAACAGGGGGCTCTGGAAACACCATATATTTT	CASSIRTGGSGNTIYF
NA	TRBV5-1	TRBJ1-3	NA	TGCGCCAGCAGCAGTACGGTCTCTGGAAACACCATATATTTT	CASSSTVSGNTIYF
NA	TRBV5-4	TRBJ2-7	NA	TGTGCCAGCAGCTTGGCCGAGGCCCCCTACGAGCAGTACTTC	CASSLAEAPYEQYF
few	TRBV9	TRBJ2-1	TRBD2	TGTGCCAGCAGTGATAGGAGCGGGAGGAGCGCCTACAATGAGCAGTTCTTC	CASSDRSGRSAYNEQFF
NA	TRBV30	TRBJ1-1	NA	TGTGCCTGCGCCTGGTCCACTGAAGCTTTCTTT	CACAWSTEAFF
NA	TRBV5-5	TRBJ1-2	NA	TGTGCCAGCGGACCTCCGGCAGGGAGAAATGGCTACACCTTC	CASGPPAGRNGYTF
NA	TRBV7-2	TRBJ2-5	NA	TGTGCCAGCAGCTTAGCGCGAGGACCGGACCAGTACTTC	CASSLARGPDQYF
NA	TRBV7-2	TRBJ1-5	TRBD1	TGTGCCAGCAGCTACAGGGGGGACCAGCCCCAGCATTTT	CASSYRGDQPQHF
NA	TRBV6-5	TRBJ1-1	NA	TGTGCCAGCAGTTACTCTGAGAACACTGAAGCTTTCTTT	CASSYSENTEAFF
NA	TRBV5-1	TRBJ2-1	TRBD2	TGCGCCAGCAGCTTGGGGACTAGCGGCGCGGGCTCCTACAATGAGCAGTTCTTC	CASSLGTSGAGSYNEQFF
once	TRBV10-3	TRBJ2-1	TRBD2	TGTGCCATCAGTGCGACTAGCGGGAGAGGGGGGGATGAGCAGTTCTTC	CAISATSGRGGDEQFF
NA	TRBV19	TRBJ1-5	NA	TGTGCCTCTAGGGCGGGGGGTAGTCAGCCCCAGCATTTT	CASRAGGSQPQHF
NA	TRBV30	TRBJ2-7	NA	TGTGCCTGGAGTGTAGCCCTATACGAGCAGTACTTC	CAWSVALYEQYF
NA	TRBV11-2	TRBJ1-4	NA	TGTGCCAGCAGCTCAGGGGTTTCAGGGACTAATGAAAAACTGTTTTTT	CASSSGVSGTNEKLFF
NA	TRBV5-4	TRBJ2-3	NA	TGTGCCAGCAGCTTGGTGCGCACAGATACGCAGTATTTT	CASSLVRTDTQYF
NA	TRBV2	TRBJ2-7	NA	TGTGCCAGCAGTGTGAGGACCCGGGGCGAGCAGTACTTC	CASSVRTRGEQYF
NA	TRBV6-4	TRBJ2-2	TRBD2	TGTGCCAGCAGTGAAGGTGCGGGAGATAACACCGGGGAGCTGTTTTTT	CASSEGAGDNTGELFF
NA	TRBV18	TRBJ2-2	NA	TGTGCCAGCTCACCGTCGAACACCGGGGAGCTGTTTTTT	CASSPSNTGELFF
NA	TRBV29-1	TRBJ2-1	TRBD2	TGCAGCGTTGGTCCCCTAGCGGGCCTCAATGAGCAGTTCTTC	CSVGPLAGLNEQFF
NA	TRBV25-1	TRBJ2-3	NA	TGTGCCAGCAGTGCTAGGGGTTGGACAGATACGCAGTATTTT	CASSARGWTDTQYF
NA	TRBV7-2	TRBJ2-1	NA	TGTGCCAGCAGCTTTTTGGGTCGGGGGGCCTTAGCTTACAATGAGCAGTTCTTC	CASSFLGRGALAYNEQFF
NA	TRBV4-1	TRBJ1-1	NA	TGCGCCAGCAGCCAAGTAGACGGGACTGAAGCTTTCTTT	CASSQVDGTEAFF
NA	TRBV15	TRBJ1-5	NA	TGTGCCACCAGCAGAGATCAAACGGGAAACCAGCCCCAGCATTTT	CATSRDQTGNQPQHF
once	TRBV4-3	TRBJ1-2	NA	TGCGCCAGCAGCCAAGGTACAGGGGGCTACACCTTC	CASSQGTGGYTF
NA	TRBV13	TRBJ2-1	NA	TGTGCCAGCAGCTTTCGAGGGAGGAAGAACAATGAGCAGTTCTTC	CASSFRGRKNNEQFF
NA	TRBV11-2	TRBJ1-1	TRBD1	TGTGCCAGCAGCTTAGCCGATTTGGACAGGGAATGGGGGCTCGAAGCTTTCTTT	CASSLADLDREWGLEAFF
NA	TRBV4-2	TRBJ1-2	NA	TGTGCCAGCAGCCAAGAGGGGTTTCGGGGGACGGGCTATGGCTACACCTTC	CASSQEGFRGTGYGYTF
NA	TRBV19	TRBJ2-3	TRBD2	TGTGCCTCCTCGGGAGGGGGATCAGATACGCAGTATTTT	CASSGGGSDTQYF
NA	TRBV18	TRBJ1-5	NA	TGTGCCAGCTCACGGATAGGGGTGCCCCAGCATTTT	CASSRIGVPQHF
once	TRBV6-5	TRBJ1-2	TRBD1	TGTGCCAGCACCCCCAGGGGGTCCCCCTATGGCTACACCTTC	CASTPRGSPYGYTF
NA	TRBV29-1	TRBJ2-5	NA	TGCAGCGTCCACCCCTTGGAGGAGGGCCAAGAGACCCAGTACTTC	CSVHPLEEGQETQYF
NA	TRBV20-1	TRBJ2-3	TRBD1	TGCAGTGCTCAAGGGACAGAGCCGCAGTATTTT	CSAQGTEPQYF